This T cell receptor beta chain was captured in a study of blood T cell repertoires in COVID-19. Overall study context: Acute and convalescent COVID-19 samples came from the United States, Italy and Spain.

As originally analysed: It was from reference gene primer amplification that nucleated cell counts were estimated. TCRdb keeps only in-frame clones here, not all; method: immunoSEQ multiplex PCR. That table furnishes V, J and clone size, whereas the DNA furnished D and trimming. Here the sample spans roughly 89,000 clones, 80% being singletons. Germline V gene data show CDR1 as DFQATT and CDR2 as SNEGSKA (reference sequence). Trimming left V 7 bases short and J 6 bases short, with 13 bases between. The length of the CDR3 is 11 residues. The V and J genes are TRBV20-1 and TRBJ2-7; no definite D call. This TCR came from a woman in her 70s with acute or convalescent COVID-19. Sequencing was carried out using peripheral blood. In DNA form, the CDR3 reads TGCAGTGGGGTAGGAACGGGCGAGCAGTACTTC. Protein: CSGVGTGEQYF.